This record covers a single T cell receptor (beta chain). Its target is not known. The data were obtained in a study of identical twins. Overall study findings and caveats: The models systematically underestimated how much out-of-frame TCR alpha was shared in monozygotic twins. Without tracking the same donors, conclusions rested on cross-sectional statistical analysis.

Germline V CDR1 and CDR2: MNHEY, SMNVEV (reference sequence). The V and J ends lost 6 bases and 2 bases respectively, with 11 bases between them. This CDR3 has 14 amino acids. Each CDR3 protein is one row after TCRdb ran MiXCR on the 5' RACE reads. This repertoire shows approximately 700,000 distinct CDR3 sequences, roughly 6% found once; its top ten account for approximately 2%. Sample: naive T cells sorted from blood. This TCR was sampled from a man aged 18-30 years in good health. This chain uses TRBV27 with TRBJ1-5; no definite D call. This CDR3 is CASRVLGRNQPQHF. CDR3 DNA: TGTGCCAGCAGGGTCTTAGGGCGCAATCAGCCCCAGCATTTT.